This TCR beta chain was identified during a study of identical twins' blood T cells. TCRdb ran MiXCR on the 5' RACE reads and lists one entry per CDR3 protein. The data show fewer than 450,000 distinct CDR3 sequences, roughly 30% seen once. Per germline, CDR1 DFQATT and CDR2 SNEGSKA (reference sequence). The junction had 6 bases not matched to a gene; V was cut back by 3 bases and J by 1 base. This CDR3 has 16 amino acids. The sequencing input was PBMCs. V usage is TRBV20-1 and J usage is TRBJ1-5, with 10 bases matching TRBD1. The TCR was taken from a woman aged 18 to 50 in good health. The CDR3 here is CSARTGGGLSNQPQHF. The CDR3 bases are TGCAGTGCTAGGACAGGGGGCGGCTTGAGCAATCAGCCCCAGCATTTT.